This record covers a single T cell receptor (beta chain). Its antigen is unidentified. Corrective surgery for congenital heart defects was being performed on the healthy Finnish infants who served as donors. Only four of the eight donors provided a 0.5-1 mL blood sample. Genomic DNA was extracted from every available blood leukocyte. Germline V lookup: CDR1 SGDLS, CDR2 YYNGEE. This CDR3 has 13 amino acids. The V end was cut by 3 bases, the J end by 2 bases, with 6 bases between. The sample is drawn from a study of human thymus T cells. Clones were sequenced by immunoSEQ multiplex PCR, and TCRdb holds only the in-frame ones, with some missing. The table shows under 70,000 clones, with roughly 94% occurring only once. General study results and limits: Usage of V and J genes appeared biased in thymic and blood repertoires.

The V gene is TRBV9, the J gene TRBJ1-5; weak D call: TRBD1 (6 bases). This TCR derives from a boy younger than two with a congenital heart defect but otherwise immunologically healthy. The sequenced sample consisted of blood. In DNA, the CDR3 is TGTGCCAGCAGCGACAGGGGCAATCAGCCCCAGCATTTT. Protein product: CASSDRGNQPQHF.